This TCR beta chain comes out of a study of identical twins. Study results and caveats: Cord blood beta clonotypes that were abundant carried fewer insertions, and memory repertoires showed no such trend.

Template switching introduced a universal primer site, and the cDNA bore unique molecular identifiers. TCRdb passed the 5' RACE reads through MiXCR, listing each CDR3 protein once. The sample has fewer than 650,000 distinct CDR3 sequences, 9.6% seen once. Between the trimmed V and J ends, which lost 1 base and 6 bases, there was a span of 14 bases. CDR1 and CDR2 (germline): SGHRS, YFSETQ. The CDR3 length is 15 residues. This clonotype was counted between two and nine times. Its antigen is currently unknown. Separately, the same data were catalogued under a study of yellow fever vaccine responses in identical twins.

The sample taken for sequencing was PBMCs. This chain joins TRBV5-1 and TRBJ2-1; D perhaps matches TRBD1 (6 bases). This receptor was identified in a young woman in good health. CDR3 bases: TGCGCCAGCAGCTTGACAGGGAGAGAAAGCAATGAGCAGTTCTTC. It yields the protein CASSLTGRESNEQFF.